Below, 8 T cell receptor beta chains from the same sample are listed, as sequenced in a study of T cell repertoires in cytomegalovirus infection. TCRdb independently ran MiXCR on the reads; one entry per CDR3 protein. The sample has around 50,000 distinct CDR3 sequences; roughly a fifth are singletons. The antigens of these receptors remain unknown. The specimen was CD8+ T cells from cultured PBMCs, collected from culture after CMV antigen stimulation. The receptor source for this set is a human donor in good health (CMV status not recorded). Some clones in this sample may be carry-over from other donors' samples.

This chain joins TRBV29-1 and TRBJ2-1; 9 bases map to TRBD2. The CDR3 runs 16 residues. Trimming cost V 1 base and J 7 bases; bases outside gene matches: 11. Germline CDR1 reads SQVTM; CDR2 reads ANQGSEA. CDR3 sequence: CSVEGEVGSGSNEQFF. CDR3 in DNA: TGCAGCGTTGAAGGGGAGGTGGGTAGCGGGAGTAATGAGCAGTTCTTC.

The gene calls are TRBV15 and TRBJ1-6; D is undetermined. Germline-derived CDR1 and CDR2 are LNHNV and YYDKDF (reference sequence). The CDR3 is 15 residues long. Trimming stripped 0 bases from V and 6 bases from J, with 9 bases between. The DNA for the CDR3 is TGTGCCACCAGCAGAGATAGGGCAGTTAATTCACCCCTCCACTTT. Amino acid sequence: CATSRDRAVNSPLHF.

V is TRBV6-1 and J is TRBJ1-5; a weak D match, TRBD1 (6 bases). The V end lost 6 bases, the J end lost 0 bases, and 15 bases lay between the germline ends. This CDR3 has 16 residues. Germline-derived CDR1 and CDR2 are MNHNS and SASEGT. The CDR3 region has the DNA TGTGCCAGCAGGGGAGGACAGCTTAATAGCAATCAGCCCCAGCATTTT. This codes for CASRGGQLNSNQPQHF.

This clonotype was seen only a few times. This chain joins TRBV6-6 and TRBJ2-5; D may correspond to TRBD1 or TRBD2 (5 bases each). Trimming stripped 7 bases from V and 2 bases from J, with 14 bases between. The CDR3 contains 14 residues. Germline V CDR1 and CDR2: MNHNY, SVGAGI (reference sequence). The CDR3: CASTPVWGQETQYF. CDR3 DNA sequence: TGTGCCAGCACCCCGGTTTGGGGGCAAGAGACCCAGTACTTC.

The chain joins TRBV12-3 or TRBV12-4 to TRBJ1-2, with no clear D. The V end was cut by 1 base, the J end by 2 bases, with 11 bases between. The CDR3 covers 15 residues. CDR3: CASSLEAGGNYGYTF. The CDR3 nucleotides read TGTGCCAGCAGTTTAGAGGCAGGAGGGAACTATGGCTACACCTTC.

There are a few counts of this clonotype. The chain links TRBV11-2 to TRBJ2-1; D not resolved. The CDR3 consists of 15 residues. The germline gives CDR1 SGHAT, CDR2 FQNNGV. Between the trimmed V and J ends, which lost 4 bases and 1 base, there was a span of 11 bases. Here the CDR3 DNA reads TGTGCCAGCAGCTCGTCGGCCAGATCCTACAATGAGCAGTTCTTC. This sequence encodes CASSSSARSYNEQFF.

V usage is TRBV12-3 or TRBV12-4 and J usage is TRBJ2-2; weak D call: TRBD1 (6 bases). Trimming removed 6 bases at V and 8 bases at J, with 22 bases between. The CDR3 consists of 16 residues. CDR3 DNA sequence: TGTGCCAGCAGAGTGAGGGACACAGCCTCTAGGGGGGAGCTGTTTTTT. It specifies CASRVRDTASRGELFF.

The chain carries TRBV7-9 and TRBJ2-7; D possibly corresponds to TRBD2 (5 bases). The CDR3 consists of 14 residues. Germline loops: CDR1 SEHNR, CDR2 FQNEAQ (reference sequence). V was clipped by 4 bases and J by 1 base, with 11 bases between them. CDR3 amino acids: CASSSERDSYEQYF. The DNA for the CDR3 is TGTGCCAGCAGCTCAGAGAGGGATTCCTACGAGCAGTACTTC.